This paragraph reports one T cell receptor (beta chain). The sample originates from a study of blood T cell repertoires in COVID-19. Whole-study context: Samples of COVID-19 (acute and convalescent) were obtained from the United States, Italy and Spain.

Authors' processing steps: Scientists estimated how many nucleated cells there were by amplifying reference gene primers. Profiling relied on immunoSEQ multiplex PCR, and the TCRdb table lists in-frame clones only, not all of them. The D gene and trimming were derived from the DNA, and the V and J assignments and clone size from that table. The top ten clones hold about 5.6% of a sample with roughly 160,000 clones, about 88% of them seen once. During active infection, Seattle patients enrolled and were then monitored through disease. The source of this sequence is a woman aged 45 to 65 with COVID-19, enrolled during active disease. The sequenced sample consisted of peripheral blood.

The CDR3 coding sequence is TGTGCCAGCAGCGAACAGGGTTATAATTCACCCCTCCACTTT. It yields the protein CASSEQGYNSPLHF. The V gene is TRBV5-8, the J gene TRBJ1-6, with D perhaps matching TRBD1 (6 bases). Germline V gene data show CDR1 as SGHTS and CDR2 as YDEGEE. CDR3 length: 14 residues. With 4 bases removed from V and 4 bases from J, the gap between germline ends came to 9 bases. The whole variable domain, filled in from reference TRBV5-8 and TRBJ1-6, reads EAGVTQSPTHLIKTRGQQATLRCSPISGHTSVYWYQQALGLGLQFLLWYDEGEERNRGNFPPRFSGRQFPNYSSELNVNALELEDSALYLCASSEQGYNSPLHFGNGTRLTVT.